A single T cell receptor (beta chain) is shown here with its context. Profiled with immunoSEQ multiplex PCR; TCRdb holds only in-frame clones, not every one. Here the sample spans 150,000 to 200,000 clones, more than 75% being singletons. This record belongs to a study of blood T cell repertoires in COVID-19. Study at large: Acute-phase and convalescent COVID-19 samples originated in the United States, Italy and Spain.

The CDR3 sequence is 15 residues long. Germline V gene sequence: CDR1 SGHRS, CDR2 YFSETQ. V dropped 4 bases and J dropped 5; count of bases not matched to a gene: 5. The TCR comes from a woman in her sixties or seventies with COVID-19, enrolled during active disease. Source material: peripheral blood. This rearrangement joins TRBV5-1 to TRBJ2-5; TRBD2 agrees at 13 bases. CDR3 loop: CASSRGLAGRETQYF. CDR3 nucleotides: TGCGCCAGCAGCCGGGGACTAGCGGGGAGGGAGACCCAGTACTTC.